The T cell receptor beta chain described here comes from a study of response to subunit inactivated influenza vaccine (dated by TCRdb to between 2017 and 2018). As for the study more broadly: The study used deep quantitative T cell receptor repertoire profiling to track responses to a trivalent subunit inactivated influenza vaccine. Overall study results and their limits: The authors proposed that each seasonal influenza vaccination may bring in only a limited number of new T cells.

Libraries were built with RT-PCR. Sequencer: Illumina HiSeq 2500. The public sequencing data were trimmed at Q25 with fastp and processed into clonotypes with MiXCR by TCRdb, which kept only in-frame beta chains. Each record represents a unique CDR3 protein, reported with the most common genes and DNA among its rows. For this sample the table gives 290,000 or so distinct CDR3 sequences, of which 22% were detected only once. The ten largest clones represent about 9.4% of the sample. A word on this clonotype: No antigen is known for it. No much larger clone is present one base from it, and per-base qualities are unavailable.

The germline ends are 20 bases apart after V is trimmed by 5 bases and J by 7 bases. The germline V gene supplies CDR1 SNHLY and CDR2 FYNNEI. The CDR3, from cysteine to phenylalanine, totals 16 residues. Of all the DNA, just the CDR3 is kept, 48 bases in frame from base 1. This clonotype was sampled from a man aged 50-75 years who received an inactivated influenza vaccine. Donor details come from another sample of the same person, matched by shared clones. The sample was PBMCs from blood, taken less than 22 months after vaccination. Recombination connected TRBV2 to TRBJ2-2; tentative D gene TRBD1, with 6 bases matching. The DNA reads TGTGCCAGCAGTAAGGGGCAGGGGATCGTGATCGGGGAGCTGTTTTTT. It translates to CASSKGQGIVIGELFF.